This TCR beta chain was obtained from a study of blood T cell repertoires in COVID-19. At the level of the study: Material from acute and convalescent COVID-19 was sourced from the United States, Italy and Spain. PBMCs, B-cell-depleted T cells, or T cells were the source of the cDNA or gDNA that made up the material.

CDR1 MNHEY and CDR2 SVGAGI come from the germline V gene. CDR3 length: 13 residues. The junction had 4 bases not matched to a gene; V was cut back by 7 bases and J by 2 bases. Per the original methods: How many nucleated cells were present was estimated from reference gene primer amplification. Profiled with immunoSEQ multiplex PCR; TCRdb holds only in-frame clones, not every one. The D gene and trimming were derived from the DNA, and the V and J assignments and clone size from that table. The sample has fewer than 200,000 clones; 75% to 85% are singletons. While infection was still active, Seattle patients were enrolled and then followed longitudinally.

The sequenced material came from peripheral blood. This chain uses TRBV6-5 with TRBJ1-1; TRBD1 matches 7 bases. The clonotype comes from a woman aged 55-75 years with COVID-19, enrolled during active disease. For the CDR3, the DNA is TGTGCCAGCAAAACAGGGGTTAACACTGAAGCTTTCTTT. Amino acids: CASKTGVNTEAFF.